This TCR delta chain derives from a study of gamma-delta T cells after stem cell transplantation. In its sample, this clone was seen a few times. At the DNA level, this CDR3 is encoded by other sequences in the same sample as well. TCRdb re-called clones from the RT-PCR reads via CATT. The sample holds about 2,100 delta-chain clones, 30% to 35% seen once. This CDR3 comprises 19 residues. From germline, CDR1 is GEAIGNYY and CDR2 EKD. V lost 0 bases, J lost 0 bases, and 14 bases stayed unmatched. The sample was gamma-delta T cells. The V call is TRDV2, the J call TRDJ1; 8 bases match TRDD3. This clonotype was sampled from a human donor. It is not recorded whose cells these are; they may come from a transplant donor. The CDR3 DNA sequence: TGTGCCTGTGACACCGTGAGGGGGATAGACCCCTCCGACACCGATAAACTCATCTTT. It translates to CACDTVRGIDPSDTDKLIF.